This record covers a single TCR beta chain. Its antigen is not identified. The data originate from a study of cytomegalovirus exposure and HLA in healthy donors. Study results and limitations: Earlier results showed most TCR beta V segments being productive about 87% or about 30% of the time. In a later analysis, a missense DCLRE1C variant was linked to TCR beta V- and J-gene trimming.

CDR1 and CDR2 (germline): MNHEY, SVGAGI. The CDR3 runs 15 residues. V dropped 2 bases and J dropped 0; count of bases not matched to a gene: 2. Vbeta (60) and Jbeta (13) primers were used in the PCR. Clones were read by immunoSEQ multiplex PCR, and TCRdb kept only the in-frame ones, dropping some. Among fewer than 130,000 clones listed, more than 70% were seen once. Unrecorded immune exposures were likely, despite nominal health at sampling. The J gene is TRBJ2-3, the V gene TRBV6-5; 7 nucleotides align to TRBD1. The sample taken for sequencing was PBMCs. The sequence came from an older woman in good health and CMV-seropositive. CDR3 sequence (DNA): TGTGCCAGCAGTTACCTCAGGGGGAGCACAGATACGCAGTATTTT. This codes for CASSYLRGSTDTQYF.